These T cell receptor beta chains were read from a single sample in a study of OX40 agonist ivuxolimab in advanced cancers. Some clones are missing from TCRdb's copy, which holds only in-frame ones; the method was immunoSEQ multiplex PCR. Among approximately 58,000 clones listed, 86% were seen once. The starting material was CD4+ or CD8+ T cells sorted from blood, obtained in a trial of the OX40 agonist ivuxolimab. Receptors were obtained from an adult with an advanced solid tumor such as melanoma, head and neck, liver or kidney cancer. CDR3s include the opening cysteine and the closing phenylalanine or tryptophan. D genes are given only for firm matches. Rows give clone size only sometimes, using once, few, many, or a class for an expanded clone.

j_gene: TRBJ2-3; abundance: .; v_gene: TRBV10-3; d_gene: TRBD2; CDR3aa: CAISELAADTQYF; CDR3nt: TGTGCCATCAGTGAACTAGCGGCAGATACGCAGTATTTT
j_gene: TRBJ2-4; abundance: .; v_gene: TRBV27; d_gene: .; CDR3aa: CASSLGRRNIQYF; CDR3nt: TGTGCCAGCAGTTTAGGGCGACGAAACATTCAGTACTTC
j_gene: TRBJ2-3; abundance: once; v_gene: TRBV4-1; d_gene: .; CDR3aa: CASSYRLGTDTQYF; CDR3nt: TGCGCCAGCAGCTACAGACTAGGCACAGATACGCAGTATTTT
j_gene: TRBJ1-4; abundance: .; v_gene: TRBV6-1; d_gene: .; CDR3aa: CASSVGFQGPNEKLFF; CDR3nt: TGTGCCAGCAGTGTAGGATTTCAAGGTCCCAATGAAAAACTGTTTTTT
j_gene: TRBJ2-4; abundance: once; v_gene: TRBV7-6; d_gene: TRBD1; CDR3aa: CASTLKRDRGLGGAKNIQYF; CDR3nt: TGTGCCAGCACCCTAAAGAGGGACAGGGGGCTTGGGGGTGCCAAAAACATTCAGTACTTC
j_gene: TRBJ2-2; abundance: .; v_gene: TRBV7-9; d_gene: .; CDR3aa: CASSLAGITGELFF; CDR3nt: TGTGCCAGCAGCTTAGCAGGGATCACCGGGGAGCTGTTTTTT
j_gene: TRBJ1-1; abundance: .; v_gene: TRBV7-2; d_gene: .; CDR3aa: CASSLMAGTSGEAFF; CDR3nt: TGTGCCAGCAGCTTAATGGCAGGGACATCGGGTGAAGCTTTCTTT
j_gene: TRBJ2-5; abundance: once; v_gene: TRBV6-6; d_gene: .; CDR3aa: CASSLRSSAETQYF; CDR3nt: TGTGCCAGCAGCCTTCGGAGTAGCGCAGAGACCCAGTACTTC
j_gene: TRBJ2-6; abundance: .; v_gene: TRBV5-1; d_gene: .; CDR3aa: CASRPSGSSGANVLTF; CDR3nt: TGCGCCAGCAGACCGAGCGGTAGCTCTGGGGCCAACGTCCTGACTTTC
j_gene: TRBJ1-2; abundance: once; v_gene: TRBV10-2; d_gene: .; CDR3aa: CASSAEVTWNYGYTF; CDR3nt: TGCGCCAGCAGTGCGGAAGTTACCTGGAACTATGGCTACACCTTC
j_gene: TRBJ1-3; abundance: .; v_gene: TRBV18; d_gene: .; CDR3aa: CASSPKRSSGNTIYF; CDR3nt: TGTGCCAGCTCACCAAAGAGATCCTCTGGAAACACCATATATTTT
j_gene: TRBJ1-5; abundance: .; v_gene: TRBV6-1; d_gene: .; CDR3aa: CASSEGTEIQPQHF; CDR3nt: TGTGCCAGCAGTGAGGGGACCGAAATTCAGCCCCAGCATTTT
j_gene: TRBJ2-1; abundance: .; v_gene: TRBV12-5; d_gene: TRBD1; CDR3aa: CASGLGQGPYNEQFF; CDR3nt: TGTGCTAGTGGTTTGGGACAGGGGCCCTACAATGAGCAGTTCTTC
j_gene: TRBJ2-1; abundance: once; v_gene: TRBV29-1; d_gene: TRBD1; CDR3aa: CSDRQGLEQFF; CDR3nt: TGCAGCGACCGACAGGGGTTGGAGCAGTTCTTC
j_gene: TRBJ2-7; abundance: .; v_gene: TRBV15; d_gene: .; CDR3aa: CATSRDVAAYEQYF; CDR3nt: TGTGCCACCAGCAGAGATGTCGCAGCCTACGAGCAGTACTTC
j_gene: TRBJ1-2; abundance: .; v_gene: TRBV19; d_gene: .; CDR3aa: CASSIVGAFGYGYTF; CDR3nt: TGTGCCAGTAGTATAGTAGGAGCGTTCGGCTATGGCTACACCTTC
j_gene: TRBJ2-3; abundance: .; v_gene: TRBV4-1; d_gene: .; CDR3aa: CASSQDGLGNTQYF; CDR3nt: TGCGCCAGCAGCCAAGATGGCTTGGGAAATACGCAGTATTTT
j_gene: TRBJ2-3; abundance: .; v_gene: TRBV30; d_gene: TRBD2; CDR3aa: CAWDHLAGCTDTQYF; CDR3nt: TGTGCCTGGGACCATCTAGCGGGATGCACAGATACGCAGTATTTT
j_gene: TRBJ1-2; abundance: .; v_gene: TRBV5-4; d_gene: .; CDR3aa: CASSLGGDRYGYTF; CDR3nt: TGTGCCAGCAGCTTGGGTGGAGATCGCTATGGCTACACCTTC
j_gene: TRBJ2-6; abundance: .; v_gene: TRBV19; d_gene: TRBD1; CDR3aa: CASKGTGGIPGANVLTF; CDR3nt: TGTGCCAGTAAAGGGACAGGGGGCATCCCTGGGGCCAACGTCCTGACTTTC
j_gene: TRBJ2-2; abundance: .; v_gene: TRBV7-3; d_gene: .; CDR3aa: CASSLTSGPRDAGELFF; CDR3nt: TGTGCCAGCAGCTTAACTAGCGGCCCGAGGGACGCCGGGGAGCTGTTTTTT
j_gene: TRBJ2-7; abundance: .; v_gene: TRBV27; d_gene: TRBD1; CDR3aa: CASSPRTGYSYEQYF; CDR3nt: TGTGCCAGCAGTCCAAGGACAGGCTACTCCTACGAGCAGTACTTC
j_gene: TRBJ2-3; abundance: .; v_gene: TRBV5-1; d_gene: TRBD1; CDR3aa: CASSPGTVKDTQYF; CDR3nt: TGCGCCAGCAGCCCCGGGACAGTAAAAGATACGCAGTATTTT
j_gene: TRBJ2-5; abundance: .; v_gene: TRBV5-1; d_gene: .; CDR3aa: CASSPSRGAEETQYF; CDR3nt: TGCGCCAGCAGCCCGAGTAGAGGCGCAGAGGAGACCCAGTACTTC
j_gene: TRBJ2-1; abundance: .; v_gene: TRBV5-1; d_gene: TRBD2; CDR3aa: CASSSSGLFIYNEQFF; CDR3nt: TGCGCCAGCAGCTCGTCGGGACTATTTATTTACAATGAGCAGTTCTTC
j_gene: TRBJ1-1; abundance: .; v_gene: TRBV4-1; d_gene: TRBD1; CDR3aa: CTSSRGQGRDTEAFF; CDR3nt: TGCACCAGCAGCCGAGGACAGGGGAGAGACACTGAAGCTTTCTTT
j_gene: TRBJ2-2; abundance: .; v_gene: TRBV5-4; d_gene: TRBD2; CDR3aa: CASRGTSGTGELFF; CDR3nt: TGTGCCAGCAGGGGGACTAGCGGAACCGGGGAGCTGTTTTTT
j_gene: TRBJ2-3; abundance: .; v_gene: TRBV5-1; d_gene: TRBD2; CDR3aa: CASSLRLAGVLSTDTQYF; CDR3nt: TGCGCCAGCAGCTTGCGACTAGCGGGAGTTCTGAGCACAGATACGCAGTATTTT
j_gene: TRBJ1-5; abundance: few; v_gene: TRBV2; d_gene: TRBD1; CDR3aa: CASKADRDAQPQHF; CDR3nt: TGTGCCAGCAAAGCCGACAGGGATGCTCAGCCCCAGCATTTT
j_gene: TRBJ1-1; abundance: .; v_gene: TRBV28; d_gene: .; CDR3aa: CASSPRAENTEAFF; CDR3nt: TGTGCCAGCAGTCCCCGAGCGGAGAACACTGAAGCTTTCTTT
j_gene: TRBJ2-1; abundance: few; v_gene: TRBV7-9; d_gene: .; CDR3aa: CASSLAIGGEQFF; CDR3nt: TGTGCCAGCAGCTTAGCGATAGGCGGTGAGCAGTTCTTC
j_gene: TRBJ2-3; abundance: .; v_gene: TRBV6-1; d_gene: TRBD2; CDR3aa: CASSGTPLAGPDTQYF; CDR3nt: TGTGCCAGCAGTGGAACCCCACTAGCGGGACCAGATACGCAGTATTTT
j_gene: TRBJ2-7; abundance: .; v_gene: TRBV2; d_gene: TRBD1; CDR3aa: CASRIGQVTYEQYF; CDR3nt: TGTGCCAGCAGGATCGGACAGGTCACCTACGAGCAGTACTTC
j_gene: TRBJ2-1; abundance: .; v_gene: TRBV7-2; d_gene: TRBD2; CDR3aa: CASSLGLAITYNEQFF; CDR3nt: TGTGCCAGCAGCTTGGGACTAGCGATAACCTACAATGAGCAGTTCTTC
j_gene: TRBJ2-7; abundance: .; v_gene: TRBV10-3; d_gene: .; CDR3aa: CAISWNQDAYEQYF; CDR3nt: TGTGCCATCAGTTGGAATCAGGATGCCTACGAGCAGTACTTC
j_gene: TRBJ1-5; abundance: .; v_gene: TRBV18; d_gene: .; CDR3aa: CASSNSRNQPQHF; CDR3nt: TGTGCCAGCTCAAATAGCCGCAATCAGCCCCAGCATTTT
j_gene: TRBJ2-7; abundance: .; v_gene: TRBV7-9; d_gene: TRBD1; CDR3aa: CASSPTSRTGESEQYF; CDR3nt: TGTGCCAGCAGCCCAACGTCCCGGACAGGGGAGTCCGAGCAGTACTTC
j_gene: TRBJ1-1; abundance: .; v_gene: TRBV11-1; d_gene: .; CDR3aa: CASSLAGERDTEAFF; CDR3nt: TGTGCCAGCAGCTTAGCGGGGGAACGGGACACTGAAGCTTTCTTT
j_gene: TRBJ2-7; abundance: .; v_gene: TRBV5-8; d_gene: TRBD1; CDR3aa: CASSLYTGGRLSYEQYF; CDR3nt: TGTGCCAGCAGCTTATATACAGGGGGTAGACTCTCCTACGAGCAGTACTTC
j_gene: TRBJ2-7; abundance: .; v_gene: TRBV27; d_gene: TRBD1; CDR3aa: CASSRQGAGWGEQYF; CDR3nt: TGTGCCAGCAGCCGACAGGGGGCGGGATGGGGCGAGCAGTACTTC
j_gene: TRBJ2-5; abundance: .; v_gene: TRBV19; d_gene: .; CDR3aa: CATLGSEETQYF; CDR3nt: TGTGCCACCCTCGGCTCCGAAGAGACCCAGTACTTC
j_gene: TRBJ1-5; abundance: .; v_gene: TRBV5-8; d_gene: .; CDR3aa: CASSLAYGRGGNQPQHF; CDR3nt: TGTGCCAGCAGCTTAGCTTATGGGAGGGGTGGCAATCAGCCCCAGCATTTT
j_gene: TRBJ2-3; abundance: .; v_gene: TRBV11-2; d_gene: .; CDR3aa: CASSLGHEQYF; CDR3nt: TGTGCCAGCAGCTTAGGGCACGAGCAGTATTTT
j_gene: TRBJ2-7; abundance: .; v_gene: TRBV19; d_gene: .; CDR3aa: CASSIDGAPSYEQYF; CDR3nt: TGTGCCAGTAGTATAGACGGGGCCCCCTCCTACGAGCAGTACTTC
j_gene: TRBJ2-1; abundance: few; v_gene: TRBV6-6; d_gene: TRBD2; CDR3aa: CASSPSGRASYNEQFF; CDR3nt: TGTGCCAGCAGTCCTAGCGGGAGGGCCTCCTACAATGAGCAGTTCTTC
j_gene: TRBJ2-7; abundance: once; v_gene: TRBV19; d_gene: .; CDR3aa: CASSISNTEQYF; CDR3nt: TGTGCCAGTAGTATAAGCAATACCGAGCAGTACTTC
j_gene: TRBJ2-3; abundance: .; v_gene: TRBV10-3; d_gene: TRBD2; CDR3aa: CAISEVRGGSTDTQYF; CDR3nt: TGTGCCATCAGTGAGGTACGCGGGGGTAGCACAGATACGCAGTATTTT
j_gene: TRBJ2-5; abundance: .; v_gene: TRBV7-9; d_gene: .; CDR3aa: CASSLGTAAETQYF; CDR3nt: TGTGCCAGCAGCCTCGGGACCGCGGCGGAGACCCAGTACTTC
j_gene: TRBJ2-7; abundance: .; v_gene: TRBV5-6; d_gene: .; CDR3aa: CASSRADSYEQYF; CDR3nt: TGTGCCAGCAGCCGTGCTGACAGCTACGAGCAGTACTTC
j_gene: TRBJ2-1; abundance: .; v_gene: TRBV7-9; d_gene: TRBD1; CDR3aa: CASSARTGAGGNEQFF; CDR3nt: TGTGCCAGCAGCGCGCGGACAGGGGCTGGGGGTAATGAGCAGTTCTTC
j_gene: TRBJ2-7; abundance: .; v_gene: TRBV19; d_gene: TRBD1; CDR3aa: CASTDRPSSTNEQYF; CDR3nt: TGTGCCAGCACGGACAGGCCTAGTAGCACCAACGAGCAGTACTTC
j_gene: TRBJ2-6; abundance: .; v_gene: TRBV5-1; d_gene: TRBD1; CDR3aa: CASSDPGTGPGANVLTF; CDR3nt: TGCGCCAGCAGCGATCCCGGGACAGGGCCTGGGGCCAACGTCCTGACTTTC
j_gene: TRBJ2-3; abundance: .; v_gene: TRBV11-1; d_gene: TRBD2; CDR3aa: CASNPGLAGGREDTQYF; CDR3nt: TGTGCCAGCAACCCGGGACTAGCGGGGGGTCGCGAAGATACGCAGTATTTT